The rows below give T cell receptor beta chains drawn from one sample of a study of T-cell memory formation after mild COVID-19. Via MiXCR, TCRdb re-called the 5' RACE reads, giving one row per CDR3 protein. The sample holds fewer than 500,000 distinct CDR3 sequences, more than 20% seen once. Sequencing used PBMCs or a T cell subset sorted from them (not recorded which). The source of these receptors is an adult woman who had mild COVID-19 (a few samples of this study predate the infection). Cell type and time point are not known. The CDR3 runs from the conserved cysteine through the conserved F or W. The order of the fields is V gene, CDR3 length, J gene, D gene, clone size, CDR3 protein, CDR3 DNA. The D gene is left open where the match is weak. A clone size is listed for some rows: how often the clone was seen (once, few, many), or a class if it is expanded.

TRBV11-2	15	TRBJ2-4	NA	NA	CASSPQQLAKNIQYF	TGTGCCAGCAGCCCCCAACAGTTGGCCAAAAACATTCAGTACTTC
TRBV4-2	14	TRBJ2-7	NA	NA	CASSQQPGDYEQYF	TGTGCCAGCAGCCAGCAGCCTGGAGACTACGAGCAGTACTTC
TRBV24-1	16	TRBJ1-5	NA	NA	CATSDLLCGSKQPQHF	TGTGCCACCAGTGATTTGCTCTGCGGCAGCAAACAGCCCCAGCATTTT
TRBV7-9	19	TRBJ1-3	NA	few	CATVERRQVVPSSGNTIYF	TGTGCCACCGTGGAGAGGAGACAGGTGGTCCCGAGCTCTGGAAACACCATATATTTT
TRBV7-9	13	TRBJ2-5	NA	few	CASSITGGETQYF	TGTGCCAGCAGCATAACAGGAGGGGAGACCCAGTACTTC
TRBV3-1	13	TRBJ1-2	NA	NA	CASSQDANYGYTF	TGTGCCAGCAGCCAAGATGCTAACTATGGCTACACCTTC
TRBV19	14	TRBJ2-5	NA	NA	CASSLALSGQDQYF	TGTGCCAGTAGTCTCGCTCTTTCGGGGCAAGACCAGTACTTC
TRBV12-3/TRBV12-4	15	TRBJ2-2	TRBD1	few	CASRGTGANTGELFF	TGTGCCAGCAGGGGGACAGGGGCGAACACCGGGGAGCTGTTTTTT
TRBV20-1	14	TRBJ2-1	TRBD1	NA	CSARDWDREGEQFF	TGCAGTGCTAGAGATTGGGACAGGGAAGGTGAGCAGTTCTTC
TRBV12-3/TRBV12-4	13	TRBJ2-1	NA	NA	CASSPLGPWGQFF	TGTGCCAGCAGTCCCCTAGGACCCTGGGGGCAGTTCTTC
TRBV6-5	15	TRBJ2-1	TRBD2	few	CASSSGLAGANEQFF	TGTGCCAGCAGTTCTGGACTAGCGGGAGCCAATGAGCAGTTCTTC
TRBV20-1	15	TRBJ2-3	NA	NA	CSALGGGSSTDTQYF	TGCAGTGCTCTTGGGGGCGGTTCTAGCACAGATACGCAGTATTTT
TRBV28	14	TRBJ2-2	TRBD1	NA	CASSSTGGFGELFF	TGTGCCAGCAGTTCAACAGGGGGCTTCGGGGAGCTGTTTTTT
TRBV5-1	16	TRBJ2-1	NA	NA	CASSREGGWSYNEQFF	TGCGCCAGCAGCCGCGAAGGTGGGTGGTCCTACAATGAGCAGTTCTTC
TRBV7-9	14	TRBJ2-1	NA	NA	CASSGTVSAYEQFF	TGTGCCAGTTCCGGGACTGTCAGTGCATATGAGCAGTTCTTC
TRBV29-1	13	TRBJ2-3	NA	NA	CSVKPLYTDTQYF	TGCAGCGTTAAGCCCCTATACACAGATACGCAGTATTTT
TRBV4-1	13	TRBJ1-1	NA	NA	CASQQGAGAEAFF	TGCGCCAGTCAACAGGGCGCGGGGGCTGAAGCTTTCTTT
TRBV2	15	TRBJ2-3	NA	NA	CASSETLVGTDTQYF	TGTGCCAGCAGTGAAACGTTGGTCGGCACAGATACGCAGTATTTT
TRBV6-5	12	TRBJ2-5	NA	NA	CATRPRRGTQYF	TGTGCCACCCGACCTCGGAGGGGGACCCAGTACTTC
TRBV18	16	TRBJ1-5	NA	NA	CASSPTRAGGNQPQHF	TGTGCCAGCTCACCAACCAGGGCTGGCGGCAATCAGCCCCAGCATTTT
TRBV12-3/TRBV12-4	18	TRBJ2-7	TRBD2	NA	CASSLRLAGGEGFYEQYF	TGTGCCAGCAGTTTAAGACTAGCGGGAGGTGAGGGCTTCTACGAGCAGTACTTC
TRBV19	14	TRBJ2-1	TRBD1	few	CASRGQVSYNEQFF	TGTGCCAGTAGGGGACAGGTGTCCTACAATGAGCAGTTCTTC
TRBV16	18	TRBJ2-7	TRBD2	many	CASSHGLAGGGFSYEQYF	TGTGCCAGCAGCCACGGACTAGCGGGAGGGGGGTTCTCCTACGAGCAGTACTTC
TRBV5-1	14	TRBJ1-1	NA	NA	CASSWGDSPTEAFF	TGCGCCAGCAGTTGGGGCGACAGCCCCACTGAAGCTTTCTTT
TRBV12-3/TRBV12-4	11	TRBJ2-7	NA	few	CASSYYSEQYF	TGTGCCAGCAGTTATTACTCCGAGCAGTACTTC
TRBV5-1	16	TRBJ1-1	TRBD1	NA	CASSFRDRGSNTEAFF	TGCGCCAGCAGCTTTCGGGACAGGGGGTCGAACACTGAAGCTTTCTTT
TRBV7-6	20	TRBJ2-2	TRBD2	NA	CASSLRAPVVAGGNTGELFF	TGTGCCAGCAGCTTACGGGCGCCGGTCGTAGCGGGAGGCAACACCGGGGAGCTGTTTTTT
TRBV30	14	TRBJ2-2	NA	few	CASETDTNTGELFF	TGTGCCTCGGAGACAGATACCAACACCGGGGAGCTGTTTTTT
TRBV7-2	11	TRBJ2-7	NA	NA	CASSFSWEQYF	TGTGCCAGCAGCTTTTCGTGGGAGCAGTACTTC
TRBV6-6	17	TRBJ2-1	NA	few	CASSSTFSPPIPNEQFF	TGTGCCAGCAGTTCCACCTTCAGTCCACCCATCCCCAATGAGCAGTTCTTC
TRBV6-6	15	TRBJ2-7	NA	NA	CASTHGRTITYEQYF	TGTGCCAGCACCCACGGTCGGACAATCACCTACGAGCAGTACTTC
TRBV29-1	13	TRBJ1-2	TRBD1	NA	CSVLPQGNYGYTF	TGCAGCGTTCTACCACAGGGGAATTATGGCTACACCTTC
TRBV6-5	12	TRBJ2-1	NA	few	CASSYSGYQQFF	TGTGCCAGCAGTTACTCCGGGTACCAGCAGTTCTTC
TRBV5-1	14	TRBJ2-1	TRBD2	many	CASTTSGRADEQFF	TGCGCCAGCACCACTAGCGGGAGGGCCGATGAGCAGTTCTTC
TRBV29-1	15	TRBJ2-3	TRBD2	few	CSVEPPSGGLDTQYF	TGCAGCGTTGAACCCCCTAGCGGGGGTTTGGATACGCAGTATTTT
TRBV6-2/TRBV6-3	14	TRBJ2-1	NA	NA	CASNNRLEADEQFF	TGTGCCAGCAACAATCGTCTCGAGGCGGATGAGCAGTTCTTC
TRBV2	17	TRBJ2-7	TRBD2	few	CASSEEASGSVAYEQYF	TGTGCCAGCAGTGAAGAGGCTAGCGGGAGCGTCGCCTACGAGCAGTACTTC
TRBV29-1	14	TRBJ2-1	NA	few	CSVQERFSYNEQFF	TGCAGCGTTCAGGAGCGGTTCTCCTACAATGAGCAGTTCTTC
TRBV24-1	15	TRBJ2-6	NA	few	CATSDSFPGANVLTF	TGTGCCACCAGTGATTCTTTCCCTGGGGCCAACGTCCTGACTTTC